One sample yielded the 27 T cell receptor beta chains listed below, sequenced in a study of T cell responses to AZD1222 COVID-19 vaccine. Only in-frame clones appear in the TCRdb table, and some are missing; sequencing was by immunoSEQ multiplex PCR. The sample includes more than 150,000 clones, roughly 90% of them seen just once. The input for sequencing was peripheral blood, taken on day 0 of AZD1222 vaccination. The origin of the receptors is an adult in good health.

The chain employs TRBV5-1 and TRBJ2-5, with 9 bases matching TRBD1. The CDR3 is made up of 15 amino acids. V was pared by 2 bases and J by 5 bases, with 7 bases of the junction left unmatched. Germline CDR1 reads SGHRS; CDR2 reads YFSETQ. Here the CDR3 DNA reads TGCGCCAGCAGCTTAGAGGGACAGGGAAGTGAGACCCAGTACTTC. Translating it yields CASSLEGQGSETQYF.

The chain uses TRBV1 and TRBJ2-1. TRBV1 constitutes a pseudogene. This CDR3 has 20 amino acids. The CDR3 is CTSSQAGTGPSLWGYNEQFF. The CDR3, as DNA: TGCACCAGCAGCCAAGCGGGGACCGGACCCTCTTTGTGGGGGTACAATGAGCAGTTCTTC.

There are a few counts of this clone. The chain joins TRBV6-5 to TRBJ1-2, with D tentatively TRBD1 (6 bases). Germline V gives CDR1 MNHEY, CDR2 SVGAGI. There are 13 residues in the CDR3. Between the trimmed V and J ends, which lost 5 bases and 5 bases, there was a span of 12 bases. CDR3 residues: CASSQGHLYGYTF. The CDR3 DNA sequence: TGTGCCAGCAGTCAGGGACACCTATATGGCTACACCTTC.

V is TRBV29-1 and J is TRBJ2-3; TRBD2 agrees at 10 bases. The CDR3 sequence is 15 residues long. V lost 5 bases, J lost 2 bases, and 7 bases stayed unmatched. Germline V gene data show CDR1 as SQVTM and CDR2 as ANQGSEA. The CDR3 protein is CSVFGGLANTDTQYF. The CDR3, as DNA: TGCAGCGTTTTCGGGGGACTAGCGAACACAGATACGCAGTATTTT.

J is TRBJ2-7 and V is TRBV7-2; 11 bases are shared with TRBD1. This CDR3 has 16 residues. J was trimmed by 6 bases and V by 5 bases; bases with no gene match: 12. Germline loops: CDR1 SGHTA, CDR2 FQGNSA. CDR3 sequence: CASSPSLRTGGREQYF. The CDR3 nucleotides read TGTGCCAGCAGCCCCTCGTTAAGGACAGGGGGCCGCGAGCAGTACTTC.

This clone has a single count. The chain has TRBV7-9 and TRBJ1-1; no clear D. Germline V gives CDR1 SEHNR, CDR2 FQNEAQ (reference sequence). The CDR3 is made up of 16 amino acids. Between the trimmed V and J ends, which lost 5 bases and 1 base, there was a span of 17 bases. CDR3 amino acids: CASSDHWGVRNTEAFF. CDR3 coding DNA: TGTGCCAGCAGCGACCATTGGGGAGTTAGGAACACTGAAGCTTTCTTT.

V is TRBV5-4 and J is TRBJ2-1, with 8 bases identical to TRBD2. Germline lookup yields CDR1 SGHNT and CDR2 YYREEE (reference sequence). CDR3 length: 16 amino acids. V was clipped by 4 bases and J by 0 bases; unmatched bases: 6. The CDR3 region has the DNA TGTGCCAGCAGCACCGCGGGGGGTACCTCCTACAATGAGCAGTTCTTC. It translates to CASSTAGGTSYNEQFF.

The rearrangement uses TRBV6-4 and TRBJ2-3; 10 nucleotides align to TRBD2. Germline CDR1 reads MRHNA; CDR2 reads SNTAGT. The CDR3 has 20 residues. Germline trimming cut 2 bases from V and 0 bases from J; bases unmatched to any gene: 14. CDR3 in amino acids: CASSDKPRLAGGLSTDTQYF. The CDR3 DNA follows: TGTGCCAGCAGTGACAAACCCCGTTTAGCGGGGGGCCTTAGCACAGATACGCAGTATTTT.

The genes are TRBV27 and TRBJ2-7, with D possibly matching TRBD2 (6 bases). The CDR3 extends over 15 amino acids. V was trimmed by 10 bases and J by 5 bases, leaving 24 bases between them. From germline, CDR1 is MNHEY and CDR2 SMNVEV (reference sequence). CDR3 protein: CATKIAGWGIHEQYF. The DNA for the CDR3 is TGTGCCACCAAAATCGCGGGGTGGGGAATCCACGAGCAGTACTTC.

The chain carries TRBV5-1 and TRBJ1-2; 8 bases are a match to TRBD1. The CDR3 runs to 16 residues. V lost 0 bases, J lost 7 bases, and 11 bases stayed unmatched. The germline V gene encodes CDR1 SGHRS and CDR2 YFSETQ. This chain's CDR3 is CASSLAGQALGGGYTF. The CDR3 DNA follows: TGCGCCAGCAGCTTGGCGGGACAGGCTCTCGGGGGTGGCTACACCTTC. Combining the CDR3 with reference TRBV5-1 and TRBJ1-2 gives the whole variable domain KAGVTQTPRYLIKTRGQQVTLSCSPISGHRSVSWYQQTPGQGLQFLFEYFSETQRNKGNFPGRFSGRQFSNSRSEMNVSTLELGDSALYLCASSLAGQALGGGYTFGSGTRLTVV.

The rearrangement uses TRBV27 and TRBJ2-1; 9 bases agree with TRBD1. After removal of 2 bases from V and 8 bases from J, the junction contained 7 bases not matched to a gene. Germline assignment: CDR1 MNHEY and CDR2 SMNVEV (reference sequence). The CDR3 spans 15 residues. This CDR3 is CASSLRDREVDEQFF. CDR3 DNA: TGTGCCAGCAGTTTAAGGGACAGGGAGGTAGATGAGCAGTTCTTC.

The V call is TRBV10-2, the J call TRBJ1-4; no clear D gene. V shed 6 bases and J shed 8 bases, with 10 bases lying between them. The germline CDR1 and CDR2 sequences are WSHSY and SAAADI. The CDR3 spans 12 residues. CDR3 residues: CASRDLGEKLFF. The CDR3 nucleotides are TGCGCCAGCAGGGATCTGGGGGAAAAACTGTTTTTT.

The chain joins TRBV27 to TRBJ2-5; 9 positions match TRBD1. Germline trimming cut 4 bases from V and 4 bases from J; bases unmatched to any gene: 7. This CDR3 is 15 amino acids long. Germline V gene lookup returns CDR1 MNHEY and CDR2 SMNVEV (reference sequence). The CDR3 is CASSSPGQGVETQYF. In DNA, the CDR3 is TGTGCCAGCAGTTCCCCGGGACAGGGTGTAGAGACCCAGTACTTC.

The V and J genes are TRBV5-1 and TRBJ1-5, with 10 bases identical to TRBD1. V trimming: 4 bases; J trimming: 2 bases; junction bases outside the gene matches: 12. The CDR3 runs to 18 residues. Germline-derived CDR1 and CDR2 are SGHRS and YFSETQ. CDR3 sequence (DNA): TGCGCCAGCAGCCCGGCCGGGACAGGGGCGGGTGGCAATCAGCCCCAGCATTTT. As protein: CASSPAGTGAGGNQPQHF. The variable domain in full, completed from reference TRBV5-1 and TRBJ1-5, reads KAGVTQTPRYLIKTRGQQVTLSCSPISGHRSVSWYQQTPGQGLQFLFEYFSETQRNKGNFPGRFSGRQFSNSRSEMNVSTLELGDSALYLCASSPAGTGAGGNQPQHFGDGTRLSIL.

The table lists this clone with a few counts. The chain has TRBV15 and TRBJ2-2; 9 nucleotides match TRBD1. The CDR3 runs to 17 residues. V dropped 1 base and J dropped 6; count of bases not matched to a gene: 9. In germline, CDR1 is LNHNV, CDR2 YYDKDF (reference sequence). CDR3 sequence reads: CATSRVVGQGYPGELFF. The CDR3 DNA is TGTGCCACCAGCAGAGTAGTTGGACAGGGGTATCCCGGGGAGCTGTTTTTT.

This clone has just a few counts. The chain is built from TRBV5-5 and TRBJ2-7; D unresolved. The CDR3 length is 13 residues. V lost 3 bases, J lost 5 bases, and 12 bases lay in between. In germline, CDR1 is SGHKS, CDR2 YYEKEE (reference sequence). CDR3: CASSSVGSHEQYF. CDR3 bases: TGTGCCAGCAGCTCCGTAGGGTCCCACGAGCAGTACTTC.

V usage is TRBV29-1 and J usage is TRBJ2-5; D remains unclear. Trimming pared 4 bases from V and 3 bases from J, leaving 9 bases between. This CDR3 has 12 amino acids. In germline, CDR1 is SQVTM, CDR2 ANQGSEA. The chain's CDR3 is CSVGFRKETQYF. CDR3 nucleotide sequence: TGCAGCGTTGGCTTTCGGAAAGAGACCCAGTACTTC.

This clone was counted once. A read error may account for a junction end that differs from germline. The rearrangement links TRBV11-2 to TRBJ2-1; 8 positions agree with TRBD2. CDR1 SGHAT and CDR2 FQNNGV come from the germline V gene. The CDR3 runs 15 residues. As DNA, the CDR3 is TGTGCCAACAGCTTAGGGGGGACTAGGATTGGTGAGCAGTTCTTC. Protein sequence: CANSLGGTRIGEQFF. Using reference TRBV11-2 and TRBJ2-1 for the parts outside the CDR3, the full variable domain is EAGVAQSPRYKIIEKRQSVAFWCNPISGHATLYWYQQILGQGPKLLIQFQNNGVVDDSQLPKDRFSAERLKGVDSTLKIQPAKLEDSAVYLCANSLGGTRIGEQFFGPGTRLTVL.

The J gene is TRBJ1-2, the V gene TRBV19; D unclear. Deletions cut 4 bases from V and 3 bases from J, with 3 bases between. The CDR3 spans 11 residues. CDR1 and CDR2 (germline): LNHDA, SQIVND (reference sequence). The CDR3 coding sequence is TGTGCCAGTAGTAGTGACTATGGCTACACCTTC. Residues: CASSSDYGYTF.

The gene calls are TRBV28 and TRBJ2-7; TRBD1 matches 9 bases. CDR1 MDHEN and CDR2 SYDVKM come from the germline V gene. This CDR3 has 16 residues. The junction had 8 bases not matched to a gene; V was cut back by 5 bases and J by 0 bases. The CDR3 coding sequence is TGTGCCAGCAGTCTCATCGGACAGGGGAGCTCCTACGAGCAGTACTTC. Protein product: CASSLIGQGSSYEQYF.

DNA of the CDR3: TGTGCCAGCTCACGAAACACGGTCGGAGACCTCTATGGCTACACCTTC. Protein sequence: CASSRNTVGDLYGYTF. The V gene is TRBV18, the J gene TRBJ1-2; D unclear. Germline assignment: CDR1 KGHSH and CDR2 LQKENI. The CDR3 runs to 16 residues. The V end was cut by 4 bases, the J end by 4 bases, with 19 bases between.

The count of this clone is one. This chain links TRBV19 with TRBJ1-5; TRBD1 matches at 9 bases. The CDR3 is 17 amino acids. J gave up 5 bases and V 1 base, and 9 bases lay outside the gene matches. Germline CDR1 LNHDA, CDR2 SQIVND (reference sequence). CDR3 region: CASSIVWAQGAHQPQHF. The CDR3 DNA reads as TGTGCCAGTAGTATAGTGTGGGCACAGGGGGCCCATCAGCCCCAGCATTTT.

The genes are TRBV7-2 and TRBJ1-4; D is ambiguous. Per germline, CDR1 SGHTA and CDR2 FQGNSA. The CDR3 sequence is 15 residues long. Trimming shortened V by 5 bases and J by 0 bases, and 10 bases separated the two germline ends. The CDR3 DNA reads as TGTGCCAGCAGCGCCCAGCGATCAACTAATGAAAAACTGTTTTTT. As protein: CASSAQRSTNEKLFF.

V gene TRBV5-1 combines with J gene TRBJ2-7, with D unresolved. Looked up from germline, CDR1 is SGHRS and CDR2 is YFSETQ. V lost 4 bases and J 3 bases, leaving 11 bases between the germline ends. The CDR3 has 13 residues. CDR3 nucleotide sequence: TGCGCCAGCAGCACCGAACCTCGCTACGAGCAGTACTTC. It specifies CASSTEPRYEQYF. Looking up the rest from reference TRBV5-1 and TRBJ2-7 gives the full variable domain: KAGVTQTPRYLIKTRGQQVTLSCSPISGHRSVSWYQQTPGQGLQFLFEYFSETQRNKGNFPGRFSGRQFSNSRSEMNVSTLELGDSALYLCASSTEPRYEQYFGPGTRLTVT.

The rearrangement uses TRBV7-8 and TRBJ1-1; no clear D gene. V lost 6 bases and J 5 bases, leaving 13 bases between the germline ends. This CDR3 has 13 residues. CDR1 and CDR2 from the germline V gene are SGHVS and FQNEAQ. The DNA for the CDR3 is TGTGCCAGCAGTCCTTCGCCGGGAACTGAAGCTTTCTTT. Encoded protein: CASSPSPGTEAFF.

The CDR3 loop reads CASSPLADTQYF. In nucleotides, the CDR3 is TGTGCCAGCAGCCCTCTGGCAGATACGCAGTATTTT. The chain carries TRBV7-9 and TRBJ2-3; no clear D. In germline, CDR1 is SEHNR, CDR2 FQNEAQ (reference sequence). The CDR3 has 12 amino acids. V shed 5 bases and J shed 4 bases, with 7 bases lying between them. Filled out from reference TRBV7-9 and TRBJ2-3, the complete variable domain reads DTGVSQNPRHKITKRGQNVTFRCDPISEHNRLYWYRQTLGQGPEFLTYFQNEAQLEKSRLLSDRFSAERPKGSFSTLEIQRTEQGDSAMYLCASSPLADTQYFGPGTRLTVL.

J is TRBJ1-5 and V is TRBV19; D is unresolved. The CDR3 has 15 amino acids. Trimming shortened V by 6 bases and J by 2 bases, and 14 bases separated the two germline ends. CDR1 LNHDA and CDR2 SQIVND come from the germline V gene (reference sequence). CDR3 DNA: TGTGCCAGTAGGAAATACGTTGGGGGCAATCAGCCCCAGCATTTT. The encoded protein is CASRKYVGGNQPQHF. The full variable domain, with the rest looked up from reference TRBV19 and TRBJ1-5, is DGGITQSPKYLFRKEGQNVTLSCEQNLNHDAMYWYRQDPGQGLRLIYYSQIVNDFQKGDIAEGYSVSREKKESFPLTVTSAQKNPTAFYLCASRKYVGGNQPQHFGDGTRLSIL.